This record concerns one T cell receptor (beta chain) sequence. Its cognate antigen is unknown. Germline V gene sequence: CDR1 MDHEN, CDR2 SYDVKM. This CDR3 has 17 residues. The J segment lost 6 bases and the V segment lost 4 bases, leaving 10 bases of the junction unmatched. Building the TCR beta libraries relied on iRepertoire HTBI primers, and CDR3 regions underwent Arm-PCR. Original processing methods: Overall, samples carried approximately 56 TRBV and some 15 TRBJ segments. From the multiplex PCR reads, TCRdb called clonotypes with MiXCR, one entry per CDR3 protein. These V and J calls rely on TCRdb rather than the paper's analysis. Among under 500,000 distinct CDR3 sequences listed, around 21% were seen once. The sample is drawn from a study of regulatory T cells in long-lasting Graves disease. Overall study findings and caveats: Those with persistent disease had in common more public clonotypes (about 2,500) than new patients (approximately 990).

Indicated time point: persistent/refractory GD, antithyroid drugs over 5 years with positive TRAb. TCR sequences were obtained from RNA taken from PBMCs. Patients all came to the study from an endocrinology department in Xi'an, China. The sample consisted of peripheral blood mononuclear cells (PBMCs), taken when the disease was refractory, from a patient treated with antithyroid drugs. This sequence originates from a female donor with Graves disease. The gene calls are TRBV28 and TRBJ1-5; 12 bases align to TRBD1. The DNA of the CDR3 is TGTGCCAGCAGTTCGCCCGGGACAGGGGGCTATAGTCAGCCCCAGCATTTT. Its translation is CASSSPGTGGYSQPQHF.